Detailed here is one TCR beta chain. Its antigen remains undetermined. No qualities accompany the bases; no much larger clone lies one base away. The CDR3 runs 15 residues from the cysteine to the phenylalanine. Only CDR3 DNA is held: 45 bases, read in frame from base 1. CDR1 and CDR2, looked up from the germline V gene, are SGHTA and FQGTGA. The germline V end is reduced by 5 bases and the J end by 4 bases; junction bases left unmatched: 8. The data were taken from a study of OX40 agonist ivuxolimab in advanced cancers. In the study overall: The costimulatory receptor OX40 (CD134) was targeted by ivuxolimab, a fully human IgG2 agonistic monoclonal antibody. Intravenous ivuxolimab was administered to patients every 2 weeks at six dose levels: 0.01, 0.1, 0.3, 1.5, 3 and 10 mg/kg. Of the roughly 52 patients in dose escalation, 19 had hepatocellular carcinoma, about 15 had melanoma, 9 had renal cell carcinoma and 9 had head and neck cancer. A male proportion of about 79% and a mean age of about 60 years, ranging from 23 to 79, were recorded for the dose-escalation cohort. Patients were allowed to have had prior anti-PD-1, anti-PD-L1 or anti-CTLA-4 therapy, and 40% of the dose-escalation patients had been treated with checkpoint inhibitors. Three dose-escalation patients achieved partial responses, one with hepatocellular carcinoma and two with cutaneous melanoma. Peripheral TCRbeta sequencing was intended to test whether TCR sequence diversity was altered and clonal T-cell expansion was caused by ivuxolimab. The paper covers the monotherapy dose-escalation part of the phase I ivuxolimab trial, which included N of about 50 patients. Summary of the overall study and its limitations: The antigen specificity of the peripheral T cells that underwent clonal expansion was not determined. After ivuxolimab, CD8+ T cells had more expanded clones than CD4+ T cells on average. At doses of 0.1 to 3.0 mg/kg, clonal expansion of both CD4+ and CD8+ blood T cells was observed from baseline to week 6. Low levels of normalized T-cell clonal expansion were also seen in some patients who did not respond. In the 0.1-3.0 mg/kg groups, partial responders had among the lowest normalized peripheral clonal expansion, particularly in CD8+ T cells.

The trial excluded patients who had a history of autoimmune disease or were on systemic immunosuppression. Peripheral blood for TCR sequencing was collected from all dose cohorts at baseline, on cycle 4 day 1, and on cycle 7 day 1. The samples were taken from a phase I, first-in-human, multicenter, open-label dose-escalation trial of ivuxolimab. Adults with locally advanced or metastatic melanoma, renal cell carcinoma, hepatocellular carcinoma or head and neck squamous cell carcinoma were enrolled in the trial. Before TCR sequencing, CD4+ T cells and CD8+ T cells from peripheral blood were sorted into separate populations. To sequence the TCRbeta CDR3 region, genomic DNA was isolated from the sorted cells. The immunoSEQ Assay was used to sequence the TCRbeta CDR3 regions. The clones in this table, taken by TCRdb from immuneACCESS, are in-frame only. Not every clone is retained; where verified, under half of the shortfall comes from an unresolved V gene, and the cause of the rest is unknown. For this sample there are 67,000 or so clones; about 88% appear just once. About 1% of the sample comes from the top ten.

The clonotype was recovered from an adult with an advanced solid tumor such as melanoma, head and neck, liver or kidney cancer. Sequences were derived from CD4+ or CD8+ T cells sorted from blood, sampled in a trial of the OX40 agonist ivuxolimab. The chain employs TRBV7-3 and TRBJ2-3; 8 of the junction bases match TRBD2. The CDR3 protein is CASSRSGSEADTQYF. The DNA is as follows: TGTGCCAGCAGCCGAAGCGGGAGTGAGGCAGATACGCAGTATTTT.